The 20 T cell receptor beta chains listed next were all sequenced from one sample in a study of lymphopenia after photon versus proton radiotherapy. Sequencing used immunoSEQ multiplex PCR; TCRdb keeps in-frame clones, though not all of them. The repertoire holds roughly 40,000 clones, with about 86% as singletons. Sequenced material: peripheral blood, taken from a patient treated with proton-based radiotherapy. These receptors all stem from a woman aged 65 to 85 with pancreatic cancer. Some clones in this sample may be carry-over from other donors' samples.

The chain joins TRBV4-1 to TRBJ2-2, with D hard to call. Between the trimmed V and J ends, which lost 0 bases and 0 bases, there was a span of 2 bases. The CDR3 is made up of 14 amino acids. Looked up from germline, CDR1 is MGHRA and CDR2 is YSYEKL. CDR3 DNA sequence: TGCGCCAGCAGCCAAGAACCGAACACCGGGGAGCTGTTTTTT. Translating gives CASSQEPNTGELFF.

A note on this clone: Its ends do not fully match the called genes, so a read error is possible. The chain is built from TRBV28 and TRBJ2-5; 7 bases match TRBD1. TRBJ2-7 explains the end of the DNA better; the J call may be wrong. The CDR3 totals 14 residues. Germline CDR1 MDHEN, CDR2 SYDVKM. CDR3 DNA: TGTGCCAGCACTTTACAGGGGCCCCGGGACGAGCAGTACTTC. Amino acid sequence: CASTLQGPRDEQYF.

This clone appeared a few times. This chain uses TRBV6-5 with TRBJ2-1; no firm D call. The CDR3 is made up of 13 amino acids. V was trimmed by 5 bases and J by 3 bases, leaving 8 bases between them. The V gene's germline CDR1 is MNHEY and CDR2 SVGAGI. CDR3 region: CASSIKIYNEQFF. The CDR3 DNA sequence: TGTGCCAGCAGTATTAAGATCTACAATGAGCAGTTCTTC.

This clone was picked up one time. The chain has TRBV28 and TRBJ1-1; 8 bases match TRBD1. The germline V gene has CDR1 MDHEN and CDR2 SYDVKM. The CDR3 contains 14 residues. J was trimmed by 1 base and V by 6 bases; bases with no gene match: 4. The DNA of the CDR3 is TGTGCCAGCAGCATAGACAGGGGGAACACTGAAGCTTTCTTT. Translated, it gives CASSIDRGNTEAFF.

The CDR3 DNA sequence: TGTGCCACCAGCGCCCGACTAGGGGGATTCAATGAGCAGTTCTTC. Residues: CATSARLGGFNEQFF. The chain carries TRBV15 and TRBJ2-1; D tentatively reads TRBD1 or TRBD2 (6 bases each). Per germline, CDR1 LNHNV and CDR2 YYDKDF (reference sequence). The CDR3 length is 15 residues. The V end lost 5 bases, the J end lost 6 bases, and 17 bases lay between the germline ends.

V usage is TRBV7-2 and J usage is TRBJ2-7; D not resolved. There are 14 residues in the CDR3. V was clipped by 1 base and J by 2 bases, with 9 bases between them. Germline V CDR1 and CDR2: SGHTA, FQGNSA. The CDR3 sequence is CASSLVDGPYEQYF. CDR3 in DNA: TGTGCCAGCAGCTTAGTGGACGGACCCTACGAGCAGTACTTC.

The chain combines TRBV6-5 with TRBJ1-1; 8 bases line up with TRBD1. V shed 2 bases, J shed 4 bases, and the junction held 9 bases outside the gene matches. The germline V gene has CDR1 MNHEY and CDR2 SVGAGI. There are 16 residues in the CDR3. CDR3 amino acids: CASSYPGTGGVTEAFF. The CDR3 DNA reads TGTGCCAGCAGTTACCCTGGTACAGGGGGGGTCACTGAAGCTTTCTTT.

The chain is built from TRBV2 and TRBJ2-1; D not certain. Trimming pared 1 base from V and 9 bases from J, leaving 13 bases between. CDR1 and CDR2 (germline): SNHLY, FYNNEI. CDR3 length: 14 amino acids. The CDR3 DNA is TGTGCCAGCAGTGAAGGTTTAGCTTTCGGTGAGCAGTTCTTC. Amino acids: CASSEGLAFGEQFF. The whole variable domain, remainder taken from reference TRBV2 and TRBJ2-1, is EPEVTQTPSHQVTQMGQEVILRCVPISNHLYFYWYRQILGQKVEFLVSFYNNEISEKSEIFDDQFSVERPDGSNFTLKIRSTKLEDSAMYFCASSEGLAFGEQFFGPGTRLTVL.

This clone turned up a few times. V gene TRBV6-1 combines with J gene TRBJ2-3; D is undetermined. Germline lookup yields CDR1 MNHNS and CDR2 SASEGT. Between the trimmed V and J ends, which lost 0 bases and 2 bases, there was a span of 9 bases. CDR3 length: 15 residues. The CDR3 protein is CASSEAGGATDTQYF. The CDR3 nucleotides read TGTGCCAGCAGTGAAGCCGGCGGAGCCACAGATACGCAGTATTTT.

The J gene is TRBJ2-3, the V gene TRBV30; 11 nucleotides agree with TRBD2. The J segment lost 2 bases and the V segment lost 1 base, leaving 5 bases of the junction unmatched. In germline, CDR1 is GTSNPN, CDR2 SVGIG (reference sequence). The CDR3 has 16 residues. The CDR3 sequence is CAWSGGLAESTDTQYF. The CDR3 DNA reads as TGTGCCTGGAGTGGGGGACTAGCGGAGTCCACAGATACGCAGTATTTT. The whole variable domain, filled in from reference TRBV30 and TRBJ2-3, reads SQTIHQWPATLVQPVGSPLSLECTVEGTSNPNLYWYRQAAGRGLQLLFYSVGIGQISSEVPQNLSASRPQDRQFILSSKKLLLSDSGFYLCAWSGGLAESTDTQYFGPGTRLTVL.

V usage is TRBV28 and J usage is TRBJ2-5; 13 nucleotides align to TRBD2. V shed 5 bases, J shed 4 bases, and the junction held 16 bases outside the gene matches. Looked up from germline, CDR1 is MDHEN and CDR2 is SYDVKM. The CDR3 spans 19 residues. In DNA form, the CDR3 reads TGTGCCAGCAGTCTAACCGGGACTAGCGGGACCTCGTGGGGAGAGACCCAGTACTTC. This gives the protein CASSLTGTSGTSWGETQYF.

The chain couples TRBV9 to TRBJ1-4; D is possibly TRBD1 (5 bases). CDR3 length: 15 amino acids. Germline lookup yields CDR1 SGDLS and CDR2 YYNGEE. The V gene lost 4 bases and the J gene lost 8 bases, with 18 bases spanning the gap. Here the CDR3 DNA reads TGTGCCAGCAGCCCCCGGGGCAGGGAGGAGGAAAAACTGTTTTTT. Its translation is CASSPRGREEEKLFF. The variable domain in full, with the rest retrieved from reference TRBV9 and TRBJ1-4, is DSGVTQTPKHLITATGQRVTLRCSPRSGDLSVYWYQQSLDQGLQFLIQYYNGEERAKGNILERFSAQQFPDLHSELNLSSLELGDSALYFCASSPRGREEEKLFFGSGTQLSVL.

The chain has TRBV29-1 and TRBJ2-7; D perhaps matches TRBD1 (5 bases). V lost 8 bases, J lost 4 bases, and 15 bases lay in between. The CDR3 covers 12 residues. The germline V gene encodes CDR1 SQVTM and CDR2 ANQGSEA. For the CDR3, the DNA is TGCAGCTTGCAGGGTACCCCTTACGAGCAGTACTTC. This translates into CSLQGTPYEQYF.

The chain combines TRBV5-4 with TRBJ2-1; TRBD2 aligns across 11 bases. The V segment lost 4 bases and the J segment 2 bases; nucleotides outside the gene matches: 8. CDR3 length: 17 amino acids. Germline CDR1 and CDR2: SGHNT and YYREEE (reference sequence). The CDR3 is CASSQTFSGRAYNEQFF. DNA for the CDR3: TGTGCCAGCAGCCAAACCTTTAGCGGGAGGGCCTACAATGAGCAGTTCTTC.

The chain carries TRBV7-2 and TRBJ2-7; D possibly corresponds to TRBD2 (5 bases). This CDR3 has 14 residues. Deletions cut 3 bases from V and 0 bases from J, with 9 bases between. Germline V gene data show CDR1 as SGHTA and CDR2 as FQGNSA. CDR3 DNA: TGTGCCAGCAGCTTCACGGGAAACTCCTACGAGCAGTACTTC. This sequence encodes CASSFTGNSYEQYF.

This clone showed up just once. This chain uses TRBV5-6 with TRBJ2-1, with D unclear. This CDR3 has 16 residues. CDR1 SGHDT and CDR2 YYEEEE come from the germline V gene. The V end lost 1 base, the J end lost 6 bases, and 17 bases lay between the germline ends. The CDR3 loop is CASSLKTTLDGNEQFF. Here the CDR3 DNA reads TGTGCCAGCAGCTTGAAAACGACTCTCGATGGCAATGAGCAGTTCTTC.

In nucleotides, the CDR3 is TGTGCCAGCAGTTGGCCTCTCGGTACTGAAGCTTTCTTT. Translated: CASSWPLGTEAFF. The V call is TRBV28, the J call TRBJ1-1; D is ambiguous. The CDR3 sequence is 13 residues long. Trimming took off 4 bases at V and 5 bases at J, with 11 bases between the two ends. The germline V gene has CDR1 MDHEN and CDR2 SYDVKM.

The CDR3 bases are TGCAGCGCTGACAGCGAGAACTATGGCTACACCTTC. This encodes CSADSENYGYTF. The V call is TRBV29-1, the J call TRBJ1-2; tentatively, D is TRBD1 (5 bases). V was pared by 7 bases and J by 2 bases, with 11 bases between. CDR1 is SQVTM and CDR2 is ANQGSEA in the germline V gene. CDR3 size: 12 residues.

The table lists this clone with a count of one. The CDR3 sequence is CASSIDGRPQETQYF. DNA of the CDR3: TGTGCCAGTAGTATAGACGGCAGACCCCAAGAGACCCAGTACTTC. J is TRBJ2-5 and V is TRBV19, with D uncertain. The CDR3 contains 15 residues. Germline lookup yields CDR1 LNHDA and CDR2 SQIVND (reference sequence). Trimming shortened V by 0 bases and J by 1 base, and 9 bases separated the two germline ends.

CDR3 sequence: CASSKAATSQGSYNEQFF. DNA for the CDR3: TGTGCCAGCAGCAAAGCGGCGACCTCCCAAGGCTCCTACAATGAGCAGTTCTTC. The chain is built from TRBV21-1 and TRBJ2-1. TRBV21-1 is tagged as a pseudogene. The CDR3 totals 18 residues.